This TCR beta chain was observed in a study of blood T cells in healthy people across ages. Germline V gene lookup returns CDR1 ENHRY and CDR2 SYGVKD. J was trimmed by 6 bases and V by 2 bases; bases with no gene match: 6. The CDR3 consists of 15 residues. Ten or more counts support this clonotype. Total RNA, at least 5 micrograms per sample, was extracted from PBMCs. Primers used in a second PCR of roughly 6 to 12 cycles were a sample-barcoded 5' primer and a J-beta primer mix. TCRdb re-called the 5' RACE reads with MiXCR, one entry per CDR3 protein. The table has 1.5 million to 2 million distinct CDR3 sequences, about 35% seen once; the top ten hold roughly 12%.

The specimen was blood. V is TRBV10-3 and J is TRBJ2-3, with 9 bases that match TRBD2. This clonotype originated in a woman aged 25-40 years in good health. The CDR3: CAISEEAGGQDTQYF. The CDR3 DNA reads as TGTGCCATCAGTGAGGAGGCGGGGGGGCAGGATACGCAGTATTTT.